This entry lists 7 T cell receptor beta chains sequenced from one sample in a study of blood T cell repertoires in COVID-19. Repertoires were generated with immunoSEQ multiplex PCR, while TCRdb's copy carries only in-frame clones and drops some. The sample lists some 350,000 clones, 75% to 90% occurring once. The sequenced sample consisted of PBMCs or T cells enriched from blood (not recorded which). The receptors come from a man between 18 and 35 years old who had recovered from COVID-19.

The V gene is TRBV6-2 or TRBV6-3, the J gene TRBJ1-2; the D gene is possibly TRBD1 (6 bases). V was trimmed by 2 bases and J by 4 bases, leaving 11 bases between them. Germline V gene sequence: CDR1 MNHEY, CDR2 SVGEGT. This CDR3 contains 14 residues. The CDR3 is CASSYTTGPYGYTF. CDR3 DNA: TGTGCCAGCAGTTACACGACAGGACCCTATGGCTACACCTTC.

This chain joins TRBV5-4 and TRBJ2-2; D is possibly TRBD1 (6 bases). Trimming pared 5 bases from V and 6 bases from J, leaving 14 bases between. This CDR3 region has 14 residues. Per the germline V gene, CDR1 is SGHNT and CDR2 is YYREEE (reference sequence). In DNA, the CDR3 is TGTGCCAGCAGATGGCAACAGGGTTCCGGGGAGCTGTTTTTT. This encodes CASRWQQGSGELFF.

V and J are TRBV7-7 and TRBJ1-2; the match to TRBD1 covers 11 bases. Germline V gene lookup returns CDR1 SSHAT and CDR2 FNYEAQ (reference sequence). The CDR3 is 17 residues long. V dropped 3 bases and J dropped 4; count of bases not matched to a gene: 10. The CDR3 coding sequence is TGTGCCAGCAGCTTCGTGCGGACAGGGGGCGAAGGCTATGGCTACACCTTC. This translates into CASSFVRTGGEGYGYTF.

This chain connects TRBV29-1 to TRBJ1-2, with D tentatively TRBD1 (6 bases). This CDR3 has 14 residues. V was shortened by 4 bases and J by 7 bases, with 19 bases between the two germline ends. Germline V CDR1 and CDR2: SQVTM, ANQGSEA. The DNA for the CDR3 is TGCAGCGTTGTCGTTGGTTCAGGGGTTCGTGGCTACACCTTC. Protein: CSVVVGSGVRGYTF.

V is TRBV11-2 and J is TRBJ2-7; the match to TRBD1 covers 9 bases. This CDR3 is built from 16 residues. V shed 5 bases and J 6 bases; nucleotides not matched to a gene: 14. Germline assignment: CDR1 SGHAT and CDR2 FQNNGV. CDR3 DNA sequence: TGTGCCAGCAGCCCAGGAGCCACAGGGGGCAATTTCGAGCAGTACTTC. Its translation is CASSPGATGGNFEQYF.

This clone was seen a single time. V usage is TRBV24-1 and J usage is TRBJ2-1; TRBD1 might be the D (6 bases). The CDR3 length is 13 residues. Deletions cut 8 bases from V and 3 bases from J, with 10 bases between. CDR1 and CDR2 (germline): KGHDR, SFDVKD. CDR3 sequence (DNA): TGTGCCACCATAGGGGGAATCTACAATGAGCAGTTCTTC. Its translation: CATIGGIYNEQFF.

The J gene is TRBJ1-1, the V gene TRBV29-1; D perhaps matches TRBD1 (5 bases). This CDR3 spans 13 amino acids. Germline values: CDR1 SQVTM, CDR2 ANQGSEA. The V gene lost 7 bases and the J gene lost 1 base, with 13 bases spanning the gap. CDR3 in amino acids: CSETLTANTEAFF. CDR3 DNA sequence: TGCAGCGAAACCTTGACAGCGAACACTGAAGCTTTCTTT.